Each of the 26 T cell receptor beta chains below was sequenced from the same sample in a study of T cell responses to AZD1222 COVID-19 vaccine. Profiling relied on immunoSEQ multiplex PCR, and the TCRdb table lists in-frame clones only, not all of them. Of about 110,000 clones listed, around 90% are singletons. Sequences were derived from peripheral blood, sampled 28 days after the second AZD1222 dose. The receptors here all came from an adult who received the AZD1222 COVID-19 vaccine.

V gene TRBV7-2 combines with J gene TRBJ1-4; tentatively, D is TRBD1 (6 bases). V gave up 0 bases and J gave up 7 bases, with 15 bases separating them. Germline values: CDR1 SGHTA, CDR2 FQGNSA. The CDR3 is 16 residues long. The DNA for the CDR3 is TGTGCCAGCAGCTTAGCGGCGACAGGAGTCGGTGAAAAACTGTTTTTT. Amino acids: CASSLAATGVGEKLFF.

This chain links TRBV12-5 with TRBJ2-7; D is possibly TRBD1 or TRBD2 (5 bases each). Germline values: CDR1 LGHNT, CDR2 FRNRAP. The CDR3 spans 13 residues. Deletions cut 4 bases from V and 1 base from J, with 8 bases between. The CDR3 DNA follows: TGTGCTAGTGGTTGGGACGGATCCTACGAGCAGTACTTC. Residues: CASGWDGSYEQYF.

V is TRBV15 and J is TRBJ2-5; D gene uncertain. Deletions cut 4 bases from V and 5 bases from J, with 11 bases between. The CDR3 is 13 residues long. CDR1 LNHNV and CDR2 YYDKDF come from the germline V gene (reference sequence). The CDR3 DNA reads TGTGCCACCAGCAAGCCCACCGGGGAGACCCAGTACTTC. Encoded protein: CATSKPTGETQYF.

J is TRBJ2-5 and V is TRBV7-3; the D call may be TRBD1 or TRBD2 (6 bases each). The CDR3 spans 15 residues. The germline V gene has CDR1 SGHTA and CDR2 FQGTGA. V was pared by 5 bases and J by 4 bases, with 17 bases between. The CDR3 DNA sequence: TGTGCCAGCAGCGCCACGGGGGCCGGGGGAGAGACCCAGTACTTC. It specifies CASSATGAGGETQYF.

This chain uses TRBV7-2 with TRBJ2-1; 10 positions match TRBD1. The ends lost 5 bases at V and 6 bases at J; junction bases unmatched: 7. This CDR3 is 15 amino acids long. Germline CDR1 and CDR2: SGHTA and FQGNSA. CDR3 DNA: TGTGCCAGCAGCCCCCGGGACAGGGGATTCAATGAGCAGTTCTTC. This encodes CASSPRDRGFNEQFF.

The DNA of the CDR3 is TGTGCCAGCAGCCCAGGGACAGGCAAAATGAACACTGAAGCTTTCTTT. This gives the protein CASSPGTGKMNTEAFF. The rearrangement joins TRBV5-5 to TRBJ1-1, with TRBD1 matching 8 bases. The V gene end was trimmed by 4 bases and the J gene end by 0 bases; junction bases not matched to a gene: 8. From germline, CDR1 is SGHKS and CDR2 YYEKEE (reference sequence). The CDR3 length is 16 residues.

This clone has just one count. The chain is built from TRBV5-1 and TRBJ1-1; TRBD1 matches 8 bases. Per the germline V gene, CDR1 is SGHRS and CDR2 is YFSETQ. This CDR3 spans 14 amino acids. J lost 3 bases, V lost 2 bases, and 3 bases had no gene match. As DNA, the CDR3 is TGCGCCAGCAGCTTCCAGGGGGCGGACACTGAAGCTTTCTTT. This translates into CASSFQGADTEAFF.

The CDR3 DNA sequence: TGTGCCAGCAGATCAGGGGTCGTCTCCTACAATGAGCAGTTCTTC. It encodes CASRSGVVSYNEQFF. This rearrangement joins TRBV6-5 to TRBJ2-1, with D possibly TRBD1 on 6 matching bases. In germline, CDR1 is MNHEY, CDR2 SVGAGI. V dropped 6 bases and J dropped 0 bases, with 12 bases sitting between them. The CDR3 is 15 residues long.

The chain has TRBV29-1 and TRBJ1-2; D is undetermined. CDR1 is SQVTM and CDR2 is ANQGSEA in the germline V gene. V was trimmed by 3 bases and J by 6 bases, leaving 14 bases between them. This CDR3 comprises 13 residues. The CDR3 loop reads CSVDDDMSNGYTF. The CDR3 DNA reads TGCAGCGTTGATGATGACATGTCAAATGGCTACACCTTC.

The chain recombines TRBV4-1 with TRBJ2-3, with a tentative D call TRBD2 (5 bases). V was pared by 1 base and J by 0 bases, with 14 bases between. The germline CDR1 and CDR2 sequences are MGHRA and YSYEKL. There are 17 residues in the CDR3. The CDR3 region is CASSQVVRASSTDTQYF. DNA for the CDR3: TGCGCCAGCAGCCAAGTGGTGCGGGCCTCTAGCACAGATACGCAGTATTTT.

This clone has only one observation. V gene TRBV28 combines with J gene TRBJ1-3; TRBD1 aligns across 11 bases. Unmatched junction bases numbered 11, after V lost 3 bases and J lost 4 bases. The CDR3 loop spans 18 amino acids. The germline CDR1 and CDR2 sequences are MDHEN and SYDVKM. In nucleotides, the CDR3 is TGTGCCAGCAGTTTCAACCCTGAGGACAGGGGGCAGGGAAACACCATATATTTT. Its translation: CASSFNPEDRGQGNTIYF.

The rearrangement joins TRBV7-9 to TRBJ2-7, with D perhaps being TRBD1 or TRBD2 (5 bases each). Trimming stripped 4 bases from V and 3 bases from J, with 13 bases between. Germline CDR1 is SEHNR and CDR2 is FQNEAQ (reference sequence). The CDR3 consists of 14 residues. The CDR3 region is CASSYGQGVYEQYF. The CDR3, as DNA: TGTGCCAGCAGCTACGGGCAGGGAGTCTACGAGCAGTACTTC. The whole variable domain, remainder taken from reference TRBV7-9 and TRBJ2-7, is DTGVSQNPRHKITKRGQNVTFRCDPISEHNRLYWYRQTLGQGPEFLTYFQNEAQLEKSRLLSDRFSAERPKGSFSTLEIQRTEQGDSAMYLCASSYGQGVYEQYFGPGTRLTVT.

CDR3 loop: CSASGLPNTGELFF. The CDR3 nucleotides read TGCAGTGCTAGTGGACTGCCGAACACCGGGGAGCTGTTTTTT. The chain uses TRBV20-1 and TRBJ2-2; TRBD2 is a possible D gene (5 bases). The CDR3 loop spans 14 amino acids. V gave up 3 bases and J gave up 0 bases, with 8 bases separating them. The V gene's germline CDR1 is DFQATT and CDR2 SNEGSKA (reference sequence).

The CDR3 spells CASRFGQNTGELFF. CDR3 bases: TGTGCCAGCAGATTTGGGCAGAACACCGGGGAGCTGTTTTTT. The chain is built from TRBV27 and TRBJ2-2; no definite D call. The CDR3 loop spans 14 amino acids. Trimming cost V 6 bases and J 1 base, with 9 bases left between them. Germline values: CDR1 MNHEY, CDR2 SMNVEV (reference sequence).

This chain joins TRBV12-5 and TRBJ2-7; D gene ambiguous. Germline-derived CDR1 and CDR2 are LGHNT and FRNRAP. The CDR3 length is 15 residues. Trimming cost V 1 base and J 7 bases, with 17 bases left between them. The CDR3 loop reads CASGLAGPRVNEQYF. The DNA of the CDR3 is TGTGCTAGTGGTTTGGCCGGGCCCCGGGTGAATGAGCAGTACTTC.

CDR3 sequence: CASSQVSGQGARNSPLHF. In DNA, the CDR3 is TGCGCCAGCAGCCAAGTATCCGGACAGGGGGCCCGTAATTCACCCCTCCACTTT. The V and J genes are TRBV4-1 and TRBJ1-6, with 11 positions matching TRBD1. Trimming took 1 base from V and 6 from J; bases not matched to a gene: 8. The CDR3 has 18 residues. Germline V CDR1 and CDR2: MGHRA, YSYEKL.

The rearrangement links TRBV5-1 to TRBJ2-1, with D possibly being TRBD2 (5 bases). This CDR3 spans 16 amino acids. V lost 3 bases, J lost 6 bases, and 19 bases lay in between. Germline V lookup: CDR1 SGHRS, CDR2 YFSETQ. The CDR3 loop reads CASSSSGGLRGNEQFF. CDR3 nucleotides: TGCGCCAGCAGCTCATCCGGCGGGCTAAGAGGCAATGAGCAGTTCTTC.

This chain connects TRBV10-2 to TRBJ2-2; D is unresolved. The CDR3 extends over 12 amino acids. Trimming pared 6 bases from V and 6 bases from J, leaving 8 bases between. Germline CDR1 is WSHSY and CDR2 is SAAADI. The CDR3 sequence: CASRYGPGELFF. Here the CDR3 DNA reads TGCGCCAGCAGATATGGGCCCGGGGAGCTGTTTTTT.

The rearrangement links TRBV5-1 to TRBJ1-4; D is perhaps TRBD1 (6 bases). The V end lost 4 bases, the J end lost 5 bases, and 18 bases lay between the germline ends. Germline CDR1 SGHRS, CDR2 YFSETQ. CDR3 length equals 16 residues. CDR3 amino acids: CASSRMGTGSNEKLFF. CDR3 nucleotide sequence: TGCGCCAGCAGCCGGATGGGAACAGGGTCAAATGAAAAACTGTTTTTT.

The V call is TRBV28, the J call TRBJ1-5, with D tentatively TRBD1 (6 bases). This CDR3 region has 18 residues. Germline-derived CDR1 and CDR2 are MDHEN and SYDVKM. Trimming took off 3 bases at V and 2 bases at J, with 20 bases between the two ends. The CDR3 here is CASSFLLGQPVRNQPQHF. For the CDR3, the DNA is TGTGCCAGCAGTTTCTTGCTAGGACAGCCAGTCCGCAATCAGCCCCAGCATTTT.

The chain couples TRBV5-1 to TRBJ2-7, with D perhaps TRBD1 (6 bases). V lost 5 bases, J lost 1 base, and 7 bases lay in between. CDR1 SGHRS and CDR2 YFSETQ come from the germline V gene. The CDR3 sequence is 12 residues long. CDR3 coding DNA: TGCGCCAGCAGTACAGGGTCCTACGAGCAGTACTTC. Amino acid sequence: CASSTGSYEQYF.

The chain recombines TRBV6-5 with TRBJ1-5; perhaps TRBD1 as D (5 bases). Germline V gene lookup returns CDR1 MNHEY and CDR2 SVGAGI. Trimming took off 4 bases at V and 3 bases at J, with 10 bases between the two ends. The CDR3 runs to 14 residues. DNA for the CDR3: TGTGCCAGCAGTTTTGGGGGAACCAATCAGCCCCAGCATTTT. Encoded protein: CASSFGGTNQPQHF.

The chain uses TRBV27 and TRBJ2-7; TRBD1 matches 8 bases. This CDR3 is built from 14 residues. With V trimmed by 6 bases and J by 0 bases, 4 bases remained unmatched. The germline gives CDR1 MNHEY, CDR2 SMNVEV (reference sequence). CDR3 DNA: TGTGCCAGCAGCCGGGACAGGAGCTCCTACGAGCAGTACTTC. Translation gives CASSRDRSSYEQYF.

In this sample, this clone turned up a few times. V and J are TRBV5-1 and TRBJ1-6; TRBD1 might be the D (6 bases). The CDR3 runs 15 residues. Germline-derived CDR1 and CDR2 are SGHRS and YFSETQ. Trimming stripped 3 bases from V and 5 bases from J, with 12 bases between. The CDR3 is CASSWDTPDNSPLHF. DNA of the CDR3: TGCGCCAGCAGCTGGGACACACCAGATAATTCACCCCTCCACTTT.

The V call is TRBV19, the J call TRBJ1-2; no clear D gene. Trimming took 6 bases from V and 7 from J, leaving 15 bases between them. This CDR3 is built from 13 residues. CDR1 and CDR2 from the germline V gene are LNHDA and SQIVND (reference sequence). The CDR3 is CASSAGKEGGYTF. The CDR3 nucleotides are TGTGCCAGTAGCGCGGGCAAAGAGGGTGGCTACACCTTC.

V gene TRBV30 combines with J gene TRBJ2-7, with 10 bases identical to TRBD1. The CDR3 is 13 residues long. Germline CDR1 reads GTSNPN; CDR2 reads SVGIG (reference sequence). J gave up 7 bases and V 1 base, and 4 bases lay outside the gene matches. The DNA for the CDR3 is TGTGCCTGGAGTGGACAGGGGGCACGAGAGCAGTACTTC. Amino acid sequence: CAWSGQGAREQYF.